These 15 T cell receptor beta chains share one sample of origin, sequenced in a study of T cell repertoires in aging, cancer and after chemotherapy. A mixed TRB-A/B primer pool amplified rearranged TRB by multiplex touch-down PCR. Each CDR3 protein is one row after TCRdb ran MiXCR on the multiplex PCR reads. The sample holds about 6,200 distinct CDR3 sequences, about 30% seen once. TCR beta rearrangements were amplified from peripheral blood genomic DNA. The sequencing sample was made of blood. All receptors derive from a human donor with a blood cancer.

J is TRBJ2-5 and V is TRBV12-3 or TRBV12-4; the D is unclear. CDR3 length: 14 residues. The germline V and J ends were trimmed by 5 bases and 4 bases, with 14 bases remaining between them. The CDR3 DNA follows: TGTGCCAGCAGTACGGTGATTGCTGGAGAGACCCAGTACTTC. Amino acid sequence: CASSTVIAGETQYF.

This clonotype is judged medium-sized. The chain employs TRBV15 and TRBJ1-2; D is uncertain. Germline CDR1 is LNHNV and CDR2 is YYDKDF (reference sequence). The CDR3 is 14 residues long. V was clipped by 1 base and J by 1 base, with 7 bases between them. The DNA of the CDR3 is TGTGCCACCAGCAGAGGGCAGAGTAACTATGGCTACACCTTC. Translation: CATSRGQSNYGYTF.

By sample fraction, this clonotype is medium-sized. The chain has TRBV27 and TRBJ2-5, with TRBD1 identical over 9 bases. The trim removed 3 bases at V and 4 bases at J, leaving 9 bases unmatched. Looked up from germline, CDR1 is MNHEY and CDR2 is SMNVEV (reference sequence). This CDR3 has 16 amino acids. The CDR3 loop reads CASSFYPTGGTETQYF. In DNA, the CDR3 is TGTGCCAGCAGTTTCTACCCGACAGGGGGAACAGAGACCCAGTACTTC.

This clonotype is medium-sized (0.01 to 0.1%) within its sample. This chain uses TRBV10-3 with TRBJ2-3, with TRBD2 matching 9 bases. The CDR3 has 16 residues. Trimming took 4 bases from V and 11 from J; bases not matched to a gene: 16. Per the germline V gene, CDR1 is ENHRY and CDR2 is SYGVKD. In DNA form, the CDR3 reads TGTGCCATCAGTGCCATTAGCGGGAGTGGGGCTAGTAAGCAGTATTTT. Its translation is CAISAISGSGASKQYF.

By sample share, this clonotype is medium-sized. CDR3 in DNA: TGTGCCAGCAGCCGGGGGGTGGGGGTCTACGAGCAGTACTTC. The encoded protein is CASSRGVGVYEQYF. This sequence joins TRBV5-6 and TRBJ2-7; 7 positions match TRBD2. CDR3 length: 14 amino acids. V was pared by 4 bases and J by 3 bases, with 7 bases of the junction left unmatched. The germline V gene encodes CDR1 SGHDT and CDR2 YYEEEE.

This clonotype is termed medium-sized. This chain links TRBV27 with TRBJ2-6; the D is unclear. The V gene lost 2 bases and the J gene lost 2 bases, with 4 bases spanning the gap. Per the germline V gene, CDR1 is MNHEY and CDR2 is SMNVEV (reference sequence). The CDR3 spans 14 residues. DNA for the CDR3: TGTGCCAGCAGTTTAATTCCTGGGGCCAACGTCCTGACTTTC. Its protein is CASSLIPGANVLTF.

This clonotype was picked up a small number of times. V is TRBV6-5 and J is TRBJ1-4; possible D gene TRBD1, 5 bases. CDR3 length equals 14 residues. Germline loops: CDR1 MNHEY, CDR2 SVGAGI. Trimming stripped 2 bases from V and 7 bases from J, with 11 bases between. The CDR3 loop reads CASSYQTAGEKLFF. The CDR3 region has the DNA TGTGCCAGCAGTTACCAGACAGCGGGTGAAAAACTGTTTTTT.

This clonotype was counted only a few times. V is TRBV13 and J is TRBJ1-3; no clear D. Per the germline V gene, CDR1 is PRHDT and CDR2 is FYEKMQ (reference sequence). The CDR3 is 15 amino acids. V was clipped by 2 bases and J by 0 bases, with 8 bases between them. DNA of the CDR3: TGTGCCAGCAGCTTATCTTCCCACTCTGGAAACACCATATATTTT. This gives the protein CASSLSSHSGNTIYF.

V and J are TRBV11-2 and TRBJ2-4; D is unresolved. Trimming pared 4 bases from V and 2 bases from J, leaving 12 bases between. CDR1 SGHAT and CDR2 FQNNGV come from the germline V gene. The CDR3 consists of 15 residues. The CDR3 region is CASSSPYLTKNIQYF. The CDR3 coding sequence is TGTGCCAGCAGCTCCCCATACTTAACCAAAAACATTCAGTACTTC.

The V gene is TRBV4-3, the J gene TRBJ2-2; TRBD1 matches at 9 bases. The CDR3 length is 16 residues. Germline V gene sequence: CDR1 LGHNA, CDR2 YSLEER. The trim removed 2 bases at V and 6 bases at J, leaving 7 bases unmatched. In DNA, the CDR3 is TGCGCCAGCAGCCAACTGGGACAGGGATTTGCCGGGGAGCTGTTTTTT. Amino acids: CASSQLGQGFAGELFF.

As to this clonotype: A much larger clone sits a single nucleotide away, making a read error possible. This chain links TRBV6-6 with TRBJ2-3; TRBD2 matches at 11 bases. The V gene end was trimmed by 10 bases and the J gene end by 3 bases; junction bases not matched to a gene: 12. The CDR3 consists of 16 residues. CDR1 MNHNY and CDR2 SVGAGI come from the germline V gene (reference sequence). CDR3 nucleotides: TGTGCCATCAGGTCGACTAGCGGGGTTAGAACAGATACGCAGTATTTT. Translating it yields CAIRSTSGVRTDTQYF.

This clonotype qualifies as medium-sized. The V call is TRBV13, the J call TRBJ2-2, with D possibly being TRBD1 (6 bases). Trimming pared 5 bases from V and 4 bases from J, leaving 14 bases between. The CDR3 has 15 amino acids. In germline, CDR1 is PRHDT, CDR2 FYEKMQ (reference sequence). As DNA, the CDR3 is TGTGCCAGCAGCCGTACAGCCAGGGGCACCGGGGAGCTGTTTTTT. It translates to CASSRTARGTGELFF.

Turning to this clonotype: Germline and junction disagree at one end, which may indicate a read error. The chain links TRBV12-3 or TRBV12-4 to TRBJ2-3; D remains unclear. The CDR3 loop spans 13 amino acids. DNA of the CDR3: TGTGCCAGCAGTATAGCCTTCACAGATACGCAGTATTTT. Translated: CASSIAFTDTQYF.

In this sample, this clonotype is medium-sized. V and J are TRBV27 and TRBJ2-7, with D uncertain. The germline V and J ends were trimmed by 8 bases and 0 bases, with 8 bases remaining between them. Per germline, CDR1 MNHEY and CDR2 SMNVEV (reference sequence). The CDR3 sequence is 12 residues long. The CDR3, as DNA: TGTGCCAGCGGTTACAGCTCCTACGAGCAGTACTTC. Its translation: CASGYSSYEQYF.

J is TRBJ2-5 and V is TRBV7-2; tentative D call: TRBD1 (6 bases). The CDR3 runs 14 residues. Germline loops: CDR1 SGHTA, CDR2 FQGNSA. Between the trimmed V and J ends, which lost 3 bases and 1 base, there was a span of 9 bases. The chain's CDR3 is CASSFQGSQETQYF. In DNA form, the CDR3 reads TGTGCCAGCAGCTTCCAGGGGTCCCAAGAGACCCAGTACTTC.